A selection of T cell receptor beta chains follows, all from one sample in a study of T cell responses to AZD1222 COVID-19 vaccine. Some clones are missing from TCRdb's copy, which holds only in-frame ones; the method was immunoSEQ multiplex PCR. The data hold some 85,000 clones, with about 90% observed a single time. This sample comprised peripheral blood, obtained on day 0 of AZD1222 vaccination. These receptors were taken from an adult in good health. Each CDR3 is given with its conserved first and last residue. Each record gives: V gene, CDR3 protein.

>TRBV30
CAWSVAFTGGTEAFF
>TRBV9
CASSDARVSGNTIYF
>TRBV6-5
CASVTGHPLHF
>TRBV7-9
CASSLDLQGFSGNTIYF
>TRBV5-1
CASSKGDRDYGYTF
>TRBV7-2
CASSPTPTGSFHSPLHF
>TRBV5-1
CASSSNRGLGEQYF
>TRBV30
CAWSVAAETQYF
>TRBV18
CASSPTGGAHQPQHF
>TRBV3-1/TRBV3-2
CASKTLGELFF
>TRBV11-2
CASSLAQGQETQYF
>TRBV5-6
CASSLAGYSNQPQHF
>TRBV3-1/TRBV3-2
CASSHEVAGEQFF
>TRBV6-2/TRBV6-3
CASSLGYEDNYGYTF
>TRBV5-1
CASSEGFNEKLFF
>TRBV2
CASSPKAGAEPQHF
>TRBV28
CASGRGEHNSPLHF
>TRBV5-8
CASTPLRSLTNEKLFF
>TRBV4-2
CASSQGPLGAEAFF
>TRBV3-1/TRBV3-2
CASKGQAMNTEAFF
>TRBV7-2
CASSFGQGRYPQHF
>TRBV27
CASSSQTTGRNSPLHF
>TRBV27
CASNHGTMNTEAFF
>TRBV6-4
CASSASYVGLVGEQYF
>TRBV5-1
CASSLEGGPETQYF
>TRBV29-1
CSVAGSSGNTIYF
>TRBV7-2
CASSLDRNYNEQFF
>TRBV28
CASSERGVDAFF
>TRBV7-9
CASSFSGGSYEQYF
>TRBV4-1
CASSQGGLAGGKGEQFF
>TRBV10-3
CAIRDNYSNQPQHF
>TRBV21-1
CASSFIAGGGWEQYF